Listed below are T cell receptor beta chains from one sample, sequenced in a study of OX40 agonist ivuxolimab in advanced cancers. Sequencing used immunoSEQ multiplex PCR; TCRdb keeps in-frame clones, though not all of them. Of 55,000 to 70,000 clones detected, about 80% appear once; the ten largest clones hold 0.95% to 1.5%. The sample was CD4+ or CD8+ T cells sorted from blood, taken in a trial of the OX40 agonist ivuxolimab. The receptors were sampled from an adult with an advanced solid tumor such as melanoma, head and neck, liver or kidney cancer. The conserved cysteine and the conserved F or W are not part of the CDR3 here. D genes are given only for firm matches.

TRBJ2-3,TRBV30,TRBD1,AWSVRDRGMDTQY
TRBJ2-7,TRBV5-6,NA,ASSWARASLWDYEQY
TRBJ1-6,TRBV7-9,TRBD1,ASSLDRVRGGSPLH
TRBJ2-5,TRBV6-1,NA,ASKPGRSRETQY
TRBJ1-3,TRBV6-1,NA,ASSVVHVGQGNTIY
TRBJ2-4,TRBV9,TRBD2,ASSVVGTSGAENIQY
TRBJ2-7,TRBV5-4,NA,ASSLKGGTYEQY
TRBJ2-7,TRBV5-1,NA,ASSHTGPDYEQY
TRBJ2-5,TRBV19,NA,ASSPGRGTQY
TRBJ2-2,TRBV5-6,NA,ASSFERLAGELF
TRBJ1-6,TRBV13,NA,ASSLGQDNSPLH
TRBJ2-7,TRBV4-2,NA,ASSQASPYEQY
TRBJ1-1,TRBV9,TRBD1,ASSPTGVTEAF
TRBJ2-1,TRBV5-1,NA,ASSLVGIQDNEQF
TRBJ2-3,TRBV5-1,TRBD2,ASSPTSGAPGDTQY
TRBJ1-1,TRBV5-1,TRBD1,ASSYTTGVTEAF
TRBJ2-5,TRBV7-2,NA,ASTYRVEGTQY
TRBJ1-1,TRBV2,NA,ASRDNEMNTEAF
TRBJ1-5,TRBV5-1,NA,ASSFRGGDQPQH
TRBJ2-3,TRBV7-3,TRBD2,ASSPRTSGSTDTQY
TRBJ2-5,TRBV5-4,TRBD2,ASSLAGGETQY